This passage covers 15 T cell receptor beta chains from one sample sequenced in a study of T cell repertoires in cytomegalovirus infection. TCRdb redid the calling of the reads with MiXCR, one entry per CDR3 protein. The profile covers under 200,000 distinct CDR3 sequences, with 9.5% appearing a single time and around 4.4% taken by the ten largest. Sequencing input: PBMCs. All receptors come from a human donor in good health (CMV status not recorded). Some clones in this sample may be carry-over from other donors' samples.

This clonotype was observed at least ten times. The V and J genes are TRBV6-2 or TRBV6-3 and TRBJ2-7; 8 bases are a match to TRBD2. V lost 5 bases and J lost 1; bases outside the gene matches: 4. CDR1 is MNHEY and CDR2 is SVGEGT in the germline V gene. The CDR3 totals 14 residues. The CDR3, as DNA: TGTGCCAGCAGTCGGAGCGGGAGTTCCTACGAGCAGTACTTC. Its translation is CASSRSGSSYEQYF.

This clonotype was counted at least ten times. The genes are TRBV28 and TRBJ2-7, with D unclear. Germline-derived CDR1 and CDR2 are MDHEN and SYDVKM. With 6 bases removed from V and 2 bases from J, the gap between germline ends came to 11 bases. The CDR3 contains 13 residues. The CDR3 is CASSPNPAYEQYF. The CDR3 DNA is TGTGCCAGCAGCCCAAACCCAGCCTACGAGCAGTACTTC.

There are many counts of this clonotype. The chain combines TRBV10-3 with TRBJ2-1; 10 bases agree with TRBD2. The CDR3 is 14 residues long. Germline V gene data show CDR1 as ENHRY and CDR2 as SYGVKD. Losses at the gene ends were 7 bases for V and 10 bases for J; bases not matched to a gene: 10. CDR3 sequence (DNA): TGTGCCATCAAGCAGCGGGGGGGAGGAGAAGAGCAGTTCTTC. Translation: CAIKQRGGGEEQFF.

The chain recombines TRBV27 with TRBJ2-5; D is perhaps TRBD1 (6 bases). The CDR3 sequence is 15 residues long. With 4 bases removed from V and 4 bases from J, the gap between germline ends came to 16 bases. From germline, CDR1 is MNHEY and CDR2 SMNVEV (reference sequence). CDR3 coding DNA: TGTGCCAGCAGTTCCGGACAGTTTGGGGGAGAGACCCAGTACTTC. It translates to CASSSGQFGGETQYF.

This clonotype was recorded many times. V gene TRBV7-2 combines with J gene TRBJ1-2; D is uncertain. Germline V CDR1 and CDR2: SGHTA, FQGNSA. Trimming pared 3 bases from V and 3 bases from J, leaving 26 bases between. This CDR3 contains 19 residues. The CDR3 region is CASSLSPVGPSRLHYGYTF. As DNA, the CDR3 is TGTGCCAGCAGCTTGTCCCCAGTTGGCCCCTCTCGTCTGCACTATGGCTACACCTTC.

This clonotype was detected only a few times. The gene calls are TRBV4-3 and TRBJ2-5; D might be TRBD1 (5 bases). Germline loops: CDR1 LGHNA, CDR2 YSLEER. Trimming took off 0 bases at V and 5 bases at J, with 13 bases between the two ends. This CDR3 contains 15 residues. The CDR3, as DNA: TGCGCCAGCAGCCAAGACTGGGGCCGCAAGGAGACCCAGTACTTC. It yields the protein CASSQDWGRKETQYF.

This sequence joins TRBV28 and TRBJ1-2; 9 positions agree with TRBD1. The CDR3 runs to 12 residues. J was trimmed by 7 bases and V by 10 bases; bases with no gene match: 7. Looked up from germline, CDR1 is MDHEN and CDR2 is SYDVKM. The CDR3 coding sequence is TGTGCCACCCAAACAGGGGGCTTTGGCTACACCTTC. Its protein is CATQTGGFGYTF.

J is TRBJ2-3 and V is TRBV27; 7 bases map to TRBD2. This CDR3 is built from 14 residues. Germline assignment: CDR1 MNHEY and CDR2 SMNVEV (reference sequence). V lost 6 bases, J lost 2 bases, and 5 bases stayed unmatched. CDR3 protein: CASSPGLHTDTQYF. The CDR3 DNA follows: TGTGCCAGCAGCCCGGGACTACACACAGATACGCAGTATTTT.

The chain's CDR3 is CSATTGDGGSYEQYF. The DNA of the CDR3 is TGCAGTGCCACGACAGGGGATGGGGGCTCCTACGAGCAGTACTTC. The chain has TRBV20-1 and TRBJ2-7, with 8 bases lining up with TRBD1. CDR3 length equals 15 residues. V lost 6 bases and J lost 0; bases outside the gene matches: 10. In germline, CDR1 is DFQATT, CDR2 SNEGSKA (reference sequence).

A word on this clonotype: A much larger clone lies a single base off, so this may be a read error. The CDR3 does not close with the conserved phenylalanine or tryptophan, likely indicating a read error. The chain has TRBV25-1 and TRBJ1-1; no reliable D call. The V gene lost 2 bases and the J gene lost 4 bases, with 11 bases spanning the gap. The CDR3 totals 14 residues. In germline, CDR1 is MGHDK, CDR2 SYGVNS. The CDR3 here is CASSEAVGGTEAFY. CDR3 bases: TGTGCCAGCAGTGAAGCGGTCGGTGGCACTGAAGCTTTCTAT.

The gene calls are TRBV20-1 and TRBJ2-2; 13 bases line up with TRBD2. The germline gives CDR1 DFQATT, CDR2 SNEGSKA (reference sequence). Trimming at V came to 5 bases and at J to 4 bases, leaving 10 bases not matched to a gene. CDR3 length: 17 amino acids. The CDR3: CSASPLAGGPATGELFF. The CDR3 DNA reads as TGCAGTGCTTCCCCACTAGCGGGGGGGCCGGCCACCGGGGAGCTGTTTTTT.

In this sample, this clonotype turned up many times. The gene calls are TRBV7-2 and TRBJ2-1; D unresolved. Germline assignment: CDR1 SGHTA and CDR2 FQGNSA. CDR3 length: 13 residues. V was shortened by 3 bases and J by 3 bases, with 6 bases between the two germline ends. CDR3 sequence reads: CASSFTYYNEQFF. The CDR3, as DNA: TGTGCCAGCAGCTTTACGTACTACAATGAGCAGTTCTTC.

There are a few counts of this clonotype. The V call is TRBV5-4, the J call TRBJ1-1, with TRBD1 as a possible D gene (6 bases). The V gene lost 5 bases and the J gene lost 0 bases, with 14 bases spanning the gap. The CDR3 sequence is 15 residues long. Per germline, CDR1 SGHNT and CDR2 YYREEE (reference sequence). CDR3 sequence: CASRSGATMNTEAFF. The CDR3 DNA is TGTGCCAGCAGATCGGGGGCCACCATGAACACTGAAGCTTTCTTT.

On this clonotype: A much larger clone differs by one base, so this may be a read error. The genes are TRBV28 and TRBJ2-6; no clear D gene. The CDR3 consists of 11 residues. With 8 bases removed from V and 2 bases from J, the gap between germline ends came to 1 base. The V gene's germline CDR1 is MDHEN and CDR2 SYDVKM. CDR3 in amino acids: CASAGANVLTF. DNA of the CDR3: TGTGCCAGCGCTGGGGCCAACGTCCTGACTTTC. Based on the CDR3 plus reference TRBV28 and TRBJ2-6, the full variable domain is DVKVTQSSRYLVKRTGEKVFLECVQDMDHENMFWYRQDPGLGLRLIYFSYDVKMKEKGDIPEGYSVSREKKERFSLILESASTNQTSMYLCASAGANVLTFGAGSRLTVL.

The chain recombines TRBV4-3 with TRBJ2-7; D may be TRBD1 (5 bases). Trimming removed 0 bases from V and 3 bases from J, with 12 bases in between. Germline CDR1 is LGHNA and CDR2 is YSLEER. The length of the CDR3 is 15 residues. CDR3 DNA sequence: TGCGCCAGCAGCCAAGATCGAACAGGTGTCTACGAGCAGTACTTC. Translating gives CASSQDRTGVYEQYF.